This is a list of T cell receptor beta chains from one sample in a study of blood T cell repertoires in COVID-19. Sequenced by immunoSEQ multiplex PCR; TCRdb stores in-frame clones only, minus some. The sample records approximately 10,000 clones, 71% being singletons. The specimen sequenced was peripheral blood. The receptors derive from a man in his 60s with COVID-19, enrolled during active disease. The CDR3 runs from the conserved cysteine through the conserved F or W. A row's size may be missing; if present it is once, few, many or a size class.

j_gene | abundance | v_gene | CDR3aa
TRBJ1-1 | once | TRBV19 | CASNTGDGDTEAFF
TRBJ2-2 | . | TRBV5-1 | CASSLAVSGGSGELFF
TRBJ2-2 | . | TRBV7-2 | CASSSPGLALLGELFF
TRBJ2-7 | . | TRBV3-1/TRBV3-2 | CASSQGTSGYEQYF
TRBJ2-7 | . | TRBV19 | CASSGTGARYEQYF
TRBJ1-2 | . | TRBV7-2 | CASSLKTGAGYTF
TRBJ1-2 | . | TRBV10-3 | CAISDQQGVNGYTF
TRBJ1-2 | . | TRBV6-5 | CASTTGYGYTF
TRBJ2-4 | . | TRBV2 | CASGGNIQYF
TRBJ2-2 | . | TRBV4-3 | CASSNLNTGELFF
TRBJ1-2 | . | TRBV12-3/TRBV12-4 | CASSYPDTYGYTF
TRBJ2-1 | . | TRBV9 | CASSVGLAAYNEQFF
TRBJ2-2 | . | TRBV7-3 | CASSLTAGNTGELFF
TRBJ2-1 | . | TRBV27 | CASSFRLASNEQFF
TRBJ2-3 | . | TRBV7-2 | CASSYSGGNTDTQYF
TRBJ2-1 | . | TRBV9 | CASSASIAGGNEQFF
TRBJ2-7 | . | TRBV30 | CAWSVRGLRYYEQYF
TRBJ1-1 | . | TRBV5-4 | CASSLGQGTYTEAFF
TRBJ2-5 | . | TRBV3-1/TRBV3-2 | CASSQEAAAGEETQYF
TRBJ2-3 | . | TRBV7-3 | CASSSTPGTSGRADTQYF
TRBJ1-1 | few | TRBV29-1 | CSVLGQGSTEAFF
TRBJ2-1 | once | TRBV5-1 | CASSLGGMGAAYNEQFF
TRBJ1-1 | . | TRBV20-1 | CSASQGWGTEAFF
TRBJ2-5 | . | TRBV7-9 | CASSSQGPHF